These 26 T cell receptor beta chains share one sample of origin, sequenced in a study of blood T cell repertoires in COVID-19. Repertoires were generated with immunoSEQ multiplex PCR, while TCRdb's copy carries only in-frame clones and drops some. Here the sample spans 150,000 to 200,000 clones, over 70% being singletons. Source material: peripheral blood. These receptors came from a man aged 60 to 75 with acute or convalescent COVID-19.

V gene TRBV4-2 combines with J gene TRBJ2-1; TRBD2 aligns across 9 bases. This CDR3 contains 17 residues. Unmatched junction bases numbered 7, after V lost 1 base and J lost 3 bases. The germline gives CDR1 LGHNA, CDR2 YNFKEQ. CDR3 in amino acids: CASSQVVAGAIYNEQFF. CDR3 nucleotides: TGTGCCAGCAGCCAAGTCGTAGCGGGAGCCATCTACAATGAGCAGTTCTTC.

Turning to this clone: Distinct nucleotide sequences in the sample also encode this CDR3. V is TRBV7-2 and J is TRBJ1-2; a possible D gene is TRBD1 (5 bases). V was cut by 4 bases and J by 8 bases, with 14 bases left in between. The length of the CDR3 is 13 residues. Germline V lookup: CDR1 SGHTA, CDR2 FQGNSA. CDR3 nucleotide sequence: TGTGCCAGCAGCTCCGACCGCAGGGAAGGCTACACCTTC. This codes for CASSSDRREGYTF.

V usage is TRBV15 and J usage is TRBJ2-1; tentative D call: TRBD2 (6 bases). The germline V gene encodes CDR1 LNHNV and CDR2 YYDKDF (reference sequence). The CDR3 is 15 amino acids. V gave up 3 bases and J gave up 10 bases, with 19 bases separating them. This CDR3 is CATSRGRTSRGEQFF. The DNA of the CDR3 is TGTGCCACCAGCAGGGGAAGGACTTCGCGGGGCGAGCAGTTCTTC. Filled out from reference TRBV15 and TRBJ2-1, the complete variable domain reads DAMVIQNPRYQVTQFGKPVTLSCSQTLNHNVMYWYQQKSSQAPKLLFHYYDKDFNNEADTPDNFQSRRPNTSFCFLDIRSPGLGDTAMYLCATSRGRTSRGEQFFGPGTRLTVL.

The chain employs TRBV5-1 and TRBJ1-1; the match to TRBD1 covers 8 bases. The CDR3 is 15 residues long. The V gene end was trimmed by 3 bases and the J gene end by 4 bases; junction bases not matched to a gene: 8. Per germline, CDR1 SGHRS and CDR2 YFSETQ. CDR3 loop: CASSSGQVGRTEAFF. In nucleotides, the CDR3 is TGCGCCAGCAGCTCGGGACAGGTTGGGCGCACTGAAGCTTTCTTT.

The chain carries TRBV7-2 and TRBJ2-4, with a possible D match to TRBD2 (7 bases). The CDR3 runs 13 residues. CDR1 is SGHTA, CDR2 FQGNSA, per germline. With 2 bases removed from V and 8 bases from J, the gap between germline ends came to 10 bases. The CDR3: CASSLRGGDIQYF. DNA of the CDR3: TGTGCCAGCAGCTTAAGAGGGGGGGACATTCAGTACTTC.

The chain is built from TRBV3-1 (or the pseudogene TRBV3-2) and TRBJ2-1; 9 positions match TRBD2. Germline values: CDR1 LGHDT, CDR2 YNNKEL (reference sequence). V trimming: 3 bases; J trimming: 8 bases; junction bases outside the gene matches: 11. The CDR3 loop spans 16 amino acids. CDR3 protein: CASSQIYGGGVDEQFF. CDR3 bases: TGTGCCAGCAGCCAGATATATGGCGGGGGGGTCGATGAGCAGTTCTTC.

This sequence joins TRBV7-8 and TRBJ2-5; no firm D call. Per the germline V gene, CDR1 is SGHVS and CDR2 is FQNEAQ. Trimming stripped 5 bases from V and 5 bases from J, with 9 bases between. This CDR3 is built from 12 residues. For the CDR3, the DNA is TGTGCCAGCAGCCGCATAGTGGAGACCCAGTACTTC. This translates into CASSRIVETQYF.

V is TRBV10-3 and J is TRBJ2-3; 8 nucleotides line up with TRBD2. CDR1 and CDR2 (germline): ENHRY, SYGVKD. Trimming took 4 bases from V and 5 from J; bases not matched to a gene: 5. CDR3 size: 14 residues. Written as DNA, the CDR3 is TGTGCCATCAGTGGGCGGGGGGAGAGAGATACGCAGTATTTT. Encoded protein: CAISGRGERDTQYF.

This clone was detected only once. The chain carries TRBV6-4 and TRBJ2-1, with D unclear. Germline lookup yields CDR1 MRHNA and CDR2 SNTAGT. This CDR3 has 15 amino acids. The V and J ends lost 4 bases and 1 base respectively, with 11 bases between them. CDR3 nucleotide sequence: TGTGCCAGCAGTGCTAGTAGCACGTCCTACAATGAGCAGTTCTTC. Protein: CASSASSTSYNEQFF.

This clone was observed a few times. This chain uses TRBV2 with TRBJ1-2; D might be TRBD1 (5 bases). Germline V gene data show CDR1 as SNHLY and CDR2 as FYNNEI. V was cut by 0 bases and J by 6 bases, with 14 bases left in between. This CDR3 spans 15 amino acids. CDR3 residues: CASSEAMGGDNGYTF. CDR3 sequence (DNA): TGTGCCAGCAGTGAAGCGATGGGGGGTGACAATGGCTACACCTTC.

This clone was seen just once. The chain combines TRBV4-3 with TRBJ2-1; 13 nucleotides align to TRBD2. V trimming: 2 bases; J trimming: 8 bases; junction bases outside the gene matches: 9. CDR3 length equals 17 residues. CDR1 LGHNA and CDR2 YSLEER come from the germline V gene. The CDR3 DNA sequence: TGCGCCAGCAGCCAATCGACCCCGGGACTAGCGGGGTATGAGCAGTTCTTC. Its protein product is CASSQSTPGLAGYEQFF.

V gene TRBV14 combines with J gene TRBJ2-1, with a possible D match to TRBD1 (6 bases). The CDR3 is made up of 17 amino acids. CDR1 SGHDN and CDR2 FVKESK come from the germline V gene. Trimming took 0 bases from V and 4 from J, leaving 16 bases between them. CDR3 region: CASSQDTGLLGYNEQFF. CDR3 sequence (DNA): TGTGCCAGCAGCCAAGATACAGGGCTCTTGGGGTACAATGAGCAGTTCTTC.

This chain links TRBV7-9 with TRBJ2-7; 8 nucleotides align to TRBD2. CDR1 is SEHNR, CDR2 FQNEAQ, per germline (reference sequence). Losses at the gene ends were 4 bases for V and 3 bases for J; bases not matched to a gene: 14. The CDR3 is 17 amino acids. The CDR3 DNA follows: TGTGCCAGCAGCTACCCACCCGGGAGGGGCTTTGTCTACGAGCAGTACTTC. Protein sequence: CASSYPPGRGFVYEQYF.

The chain couples TRBV2 to TRBJ2-2; 8 bases are a match to TRBD2. Germline loops: CDR1 SNHLY, CDR2 FYNNEI. CDR3 length: 16 amino acids. With V trimmed by 3 bases and J by 5 bases, 8 bases remained unmatched. In DNA form, the CDR3 reads TGTGCCAGCAGTGATGGAGCGGGAGACATAACCGGGGAGCTGTTTTTT. Its protein is CASSDGAGDITGELFF.

This sequence joins TRBV12-1 and TRBJ2-7; the table's D call of TRBD1 was not tested on the DNA. TRBV12-1 is recorded as a pseudogene. This CDR3 has 16 amino acids. CDR3 residues: CASSLGTGEPPYEQYF. CDR3 in DNA: TGTGCCAGCAGCTTGGGGACAGGGGAACCTCCCTACGAGCAGTACTTC.

The chain combines TRBV6-1 with TRBJ1-3, with unresolved D. Trimming cost V 0 bases and J 0 bases, with 12 bases left between them. Germline assignment: CDR1 MNHNS and CDR2 SASEGT. This CDR3 has 17 residues. The CDR3 sequence: CASSEAYFSPSGNTIYF. CDR3 DNA: TGTGCCAGCAGTGAAGCGTACTTCTCCCCCTCTGGAAACACCATATATTTT.

The J gene is TRBJ1-6, the V gene TRBV6-5, with 7 bases aligning to TRBD1. The junction had 5 bases not matched to a gene; V was cut back by 6 bases and J by 6 bases. The germline gives CDR1 MNHEY, CDR2 SVGAGI. The CDR3 is 14 residues long. This chain's CDR3 is CASRQGLSNSPLHF. The CDR3 coding sequence is TGTGCCAGCAGACAGGGGTTGAGTAATTCACCCCTCCACTTT.

A few counts support this clone. V is TRBV6-5 and J is TRBJ2-7; TRBD1 matches 7 bases. Trimming at V came to 7 bases and at J to 6 bases, leaving 6 bases not matched to a gene. This CDR3 is built from 12 residues. The germline CDR1 and CDR2 sequences are MNHEY and SVGAGI. The CDR3 bases are TGTGCCAGCAACAGAGACAGGGTCGAGCAGTACTTC. Translating gives CASNRDRVEQYF.

The chain carries TRBV2 and TRBJ2-3, with D hard to call. With 3 bases removed from V and 0 bases from J, the gap between germline ends came to 7 bases. Germline values: CDR1 SNHLY, CDR2 FYNNEI. The CDR3 loop spans 14 amino acids. CDR3 bases: TGTGCCAGCAGTGAGAAGAGGAGCACAGATACGCAGTATTTT. Translated, it gives CASSEKRSTDTQYF.

The chain joins TRBV4-2 to TRBJ2-2; D might be TRBD2 (5 bases). This CDR3 is 15 amino acids long. Germline V lookup: CDR1 LGHNA, CDR2 YNFKEQ. V lost 0 bases, J lost 5 bases, and 10 bases lay in between. In DNA form, the CDR3 reads TGTGCCAGCAGCCAAGATTGGACTCTAACCGGGGAGCTGTTTTTT. It encodes CASSQDWTLTGELFF.

The genes are TRBV25-1 and TRBJ1-5; D not resolved. The germline CDR1 and CDR2 sequences are MGHDK and SYGVNS. The CDR3 is 13 residues long. Trimming took 4 bases from V and 6 from J, leaving 10 bases between them. The CDR3 region has the DNA TGTGCCAGCAGTGGCGGTATTGGTCAGCCCCAGCATTTT. The encoded protein is CASSGGIGQPQHF.

V gene TRBV5-1 combines with J gene TRBJ1-3, with D perhaps matching TRBD1 (5 bases). Between the trimmed V and J ends, which lost 0 bases and 2 bases, there was a span of 12 bases. The CDR3 length is 16 residues. Germline V lookup: CDR1 SGHRS, CDR2 YFSETQ. CDR3 protein: CASSLAGSATGNTIYF. The CDR3 DNA reads TGCGCCAGCAGCTTGGCAGGGTCCGCGACTGGAAACACCATATATTTT.

The genes are TRBV28 and TRBJ1-2, with 8 bases matching TRBD1. The germline V gene has CDR1 MDHEN and CDR2 SYDVKM. The trim removed 1 base at V and 2 bases at J, leaving 3 bases unmatched. This CDR3 has 15 amino acids. The CDR3 is CASSLFTGGNYGYTF. CDR3 DNA sequence: TGTGCCAGCAGTTTATTCACAGGGGGAAACTATGGCTACACCTTC.

The rearrangement links TRBV14 to TRBJ2-3; a possible D gene is TRBD1 (5 bases). The ends were cut back, 1 base at V and 4 bases at J, with 6 bases in the middle. Germline-derived CDR1 and CDR2 are SGHDN and FVKESK. The CDR3 is made up of 13 amino acids. In DNA, the CDR3 is TGTGCCAGCAGCCAAGTAGGGGCAGATACGCAGTATTTT. It specifies CASSQVGADTQYF.

The J gene is TRBJ1-3, the V gene TRBV9, with no clear D. This CDR3 comprises 15 residues. The germline CDR1 and CDR2 sequences are SGDLS and YYNGEE. V was trimmed by 0 bases and J by 0 bases, leaving 7 bases between them. The CDR3 region has the DNA TGTGCCAGCAGCGTAGGACTGGGCTCTGGAAACACCATATATTTT. Its translation is CASSVGLGSGNTIYF.

The chain has TRBV10-3 and TRBJ1-1; 11 bases map to TRBD1. The germline V gene has CDR1 ENHRY and CDR2 SYGVKD. V lost 0 bases and J lost 11; bases outside the gene matches: 11. The CDR3 has 16 residues. The CDR3 region is CAISESPAGQGATAFF. The DNA for the CDR3 is TGTGCCATCAGTGAGTCGCCGGCTGGACAGGGGGCGACGGCTTTCTTT.